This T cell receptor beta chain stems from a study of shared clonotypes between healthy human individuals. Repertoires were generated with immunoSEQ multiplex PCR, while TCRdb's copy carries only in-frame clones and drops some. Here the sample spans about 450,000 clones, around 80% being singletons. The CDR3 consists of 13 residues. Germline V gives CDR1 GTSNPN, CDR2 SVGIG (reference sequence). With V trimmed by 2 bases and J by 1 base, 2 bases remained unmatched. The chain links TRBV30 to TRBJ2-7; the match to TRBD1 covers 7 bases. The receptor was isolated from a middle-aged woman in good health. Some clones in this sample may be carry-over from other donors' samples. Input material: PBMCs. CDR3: CAWSSGQSYEQYF. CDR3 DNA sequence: TGTGCCTGGAGTTCGGGACAGTCCTACGAGCAGTACTTC.